This entry is about one T cell receptor beta chain. The entry originates in a study of Graves' ophthalmopathy and Graves' hyperthyroidism. The V and J ends lost 3 bases and 2 bases respectively, with 14 bases between them. CDR3 length: 15 residues. Germline loops: CDR1 MNHNS, CDR2 SASEGT. RNA served as the template for amplifying TCR beta CDR3 regions. Investigators did first-round RT-PCR with HTBI primers, then second-round multiplex PCR. TCRdb re-called the multiplex PCR reads through MiXCR, storing one row per CDR3 protein. The sample lists 150,000 or so distinct CDR3 sequences, roughly two fifths occurring once.

The specimen sequenced was peripheral blood. The rearrangement links TRBV6-1 to TRBJ2-7; D tentatively fits TRBD1 or TRBD2 (5 bases each). The receptor was derived from a man aged 30-40 years with Graves' ophthalmopathy. The CDR3 DNA reads TGTGCCAGCAGTGATGCCCGGGACGGCACCTACGAGCAGTACTTC. Amino acids: CASSDARDGTYEQYF.